This TCR beta chain came from a study of cytomegalovirus exposure and HLA in healthy donors. Researchers ran the PCR with 60 Vbeta and 13 Jbeta primers. Sequenced by immunoSEQ multiplex PCR; TCRdb stores in-frame clones only, minus some. This table has some 100,000 clones, about 81% appearing once. Whole-study results and caveats: Many donors carried some public TCRs, although rarity characterized most TCR sequences.

A word on this clone: Antigen unknown.

The germline V gene has CDR1 MNHNY and CDR2 SVGAGI (reference sequence). J lost 1 base, V lost 6 bases, and 9 bases had no gene match. The CDR3 loop spans 16 amino acids. The chain combines TRBV6-6 with TRBJ2-3, with 8 bases that match TRBD2. The sequenced sample was PBMCs. The source of this sequence is a man between 18 and 29 years old in good health and CMV-seronegative. In nucleotides, the CDR3 is TGTGCCAGCAGACGCGGAGCGGGAGTGGGCACAGATACGCAGTATTTT. Amino acids: CASRRGAGVGTDTQYF.